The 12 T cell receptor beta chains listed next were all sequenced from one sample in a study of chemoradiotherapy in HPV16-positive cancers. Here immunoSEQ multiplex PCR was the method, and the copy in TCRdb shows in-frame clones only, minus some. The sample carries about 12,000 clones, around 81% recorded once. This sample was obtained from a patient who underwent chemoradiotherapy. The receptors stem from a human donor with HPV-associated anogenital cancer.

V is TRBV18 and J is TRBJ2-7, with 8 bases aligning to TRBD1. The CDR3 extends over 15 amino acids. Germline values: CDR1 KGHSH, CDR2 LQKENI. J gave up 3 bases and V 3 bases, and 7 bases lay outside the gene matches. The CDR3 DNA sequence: TGTGCCAGCTCACCTTTGGGACAGGCCAGCTACGAGCAGTACTTC. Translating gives CASSPLGQASYEQYF.

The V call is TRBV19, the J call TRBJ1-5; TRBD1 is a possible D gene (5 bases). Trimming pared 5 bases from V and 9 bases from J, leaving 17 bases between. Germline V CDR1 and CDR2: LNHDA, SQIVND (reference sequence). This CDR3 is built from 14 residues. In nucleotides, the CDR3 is TGTGCCAGTAGTGCTCGGGACCGGGGGACGCCCCAGCATTTT. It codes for CASSARDRGTPQHF.

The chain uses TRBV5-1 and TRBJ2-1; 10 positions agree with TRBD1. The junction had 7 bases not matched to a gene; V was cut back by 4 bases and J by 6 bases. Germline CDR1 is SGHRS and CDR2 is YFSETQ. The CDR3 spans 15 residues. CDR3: CASSIGTGASNEQFF. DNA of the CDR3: TGCGCCAGCAGCATTGGGACAGGGGCCTCCAATGAGCAGTTCTTC.

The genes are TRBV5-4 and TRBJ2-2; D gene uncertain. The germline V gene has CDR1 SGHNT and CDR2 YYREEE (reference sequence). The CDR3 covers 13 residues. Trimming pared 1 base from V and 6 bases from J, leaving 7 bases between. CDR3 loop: CASSLRPPGELFF. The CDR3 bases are TGTGCCAGCAGCTTGCGCCCTCCCGGGGAGCTGTTTTTT.

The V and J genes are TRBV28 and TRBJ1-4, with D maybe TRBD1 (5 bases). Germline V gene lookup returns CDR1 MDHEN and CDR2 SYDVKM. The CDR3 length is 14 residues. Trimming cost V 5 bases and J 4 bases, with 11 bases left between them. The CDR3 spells CASSGRDLNEKLFF. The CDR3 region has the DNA TGTGCCAGCAGTGGTAGGGACCTTAATGAAAAACTGTTTTTT.

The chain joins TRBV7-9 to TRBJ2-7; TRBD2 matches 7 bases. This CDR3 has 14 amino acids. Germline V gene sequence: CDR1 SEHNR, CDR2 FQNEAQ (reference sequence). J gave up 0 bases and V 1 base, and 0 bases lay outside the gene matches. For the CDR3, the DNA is TGTGCCAGCAGCTTAGGGGGGGGCTCCTACGAGCAGTACTTC. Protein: CASSLGGGSYEQYF.

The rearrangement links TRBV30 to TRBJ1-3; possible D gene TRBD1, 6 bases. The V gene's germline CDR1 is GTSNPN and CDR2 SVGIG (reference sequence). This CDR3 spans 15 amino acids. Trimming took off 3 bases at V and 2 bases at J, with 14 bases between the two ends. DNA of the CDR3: TGTGCCTGGAGGAGGTTTTACAGGGCTGGAAACACCATATATTTT. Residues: CAWRRFYRAGNTIYF.

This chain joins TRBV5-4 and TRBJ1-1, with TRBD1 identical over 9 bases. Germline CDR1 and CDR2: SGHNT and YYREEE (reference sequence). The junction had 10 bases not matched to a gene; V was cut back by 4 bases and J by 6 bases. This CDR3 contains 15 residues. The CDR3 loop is CASSQWDRDVPEAFF. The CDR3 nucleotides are TGTGCCAGCAGCCAGTGGGACAGGGATGTTCCTGAAGCTTTCTTT.

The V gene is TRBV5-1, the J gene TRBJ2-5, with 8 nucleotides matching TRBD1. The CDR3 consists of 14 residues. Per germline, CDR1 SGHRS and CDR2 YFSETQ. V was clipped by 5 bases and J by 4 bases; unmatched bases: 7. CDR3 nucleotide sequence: TGCGCCAGCAGTCAACACGACAGGGGAGAGACCCAGTACTTC. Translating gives CASSQHDRGETQYF.

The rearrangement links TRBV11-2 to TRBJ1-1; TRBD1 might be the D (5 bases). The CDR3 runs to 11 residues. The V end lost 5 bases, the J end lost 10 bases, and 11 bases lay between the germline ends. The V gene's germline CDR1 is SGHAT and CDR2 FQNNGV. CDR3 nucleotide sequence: TGTGCCAGCAGCCCCGGCGGGGGAGCTTTCTTT. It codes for CASSPGGGAFF. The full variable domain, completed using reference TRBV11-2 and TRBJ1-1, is EAGVAQSPRYKIIEKRQSVAFWCNPISGHATLYWYQQILGQGPKLLIQFQNNGVVDDSQLPKDRFSAERLKGVDSTLKIQPAKLEDSAVYLCASSPGGGAFFGQGTRLTVV.

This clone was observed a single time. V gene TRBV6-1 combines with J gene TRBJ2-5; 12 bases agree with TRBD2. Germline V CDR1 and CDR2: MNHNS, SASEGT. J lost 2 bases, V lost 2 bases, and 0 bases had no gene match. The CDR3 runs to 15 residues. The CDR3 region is CASSELAGGQETQYF. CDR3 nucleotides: TGTGCCAGCAGTGAACTAGCGGGGGGGCAAGAGACCCAGTACTTC.

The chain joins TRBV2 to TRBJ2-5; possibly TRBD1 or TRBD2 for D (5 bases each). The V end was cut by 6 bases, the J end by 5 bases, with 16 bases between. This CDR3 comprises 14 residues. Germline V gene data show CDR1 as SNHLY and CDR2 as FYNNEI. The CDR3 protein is CASRKQGWGETQYF. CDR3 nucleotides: TGTGCCAGCAGGAAACAAGGGTGGGGGGAGACCCAGTACTTC. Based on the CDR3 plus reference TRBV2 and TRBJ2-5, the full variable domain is EPEVTQTPSHQVTQMGQEVILRCVPISNHLYFYWYRQILGQKVEFLVSFYNNEISEKSEIFDDQFSVERPDGSNFTLKIRSTKLEDSAMYFCASRKQGWGETQYFGPGTRLLVL.